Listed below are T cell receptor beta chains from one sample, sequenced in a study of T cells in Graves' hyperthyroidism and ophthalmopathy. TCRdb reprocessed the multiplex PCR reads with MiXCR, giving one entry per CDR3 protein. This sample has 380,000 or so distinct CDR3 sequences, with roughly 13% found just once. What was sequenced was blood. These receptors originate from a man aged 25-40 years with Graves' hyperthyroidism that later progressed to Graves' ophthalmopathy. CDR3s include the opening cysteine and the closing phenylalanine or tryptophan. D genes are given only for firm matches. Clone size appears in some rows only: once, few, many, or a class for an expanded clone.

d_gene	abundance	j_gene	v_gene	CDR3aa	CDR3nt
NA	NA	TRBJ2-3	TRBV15	CATSASGNPSTDTQYF	TGTGCCACCAGCGCTTCAGGGAATCCTAGCACAGATACGCAGTATTTT
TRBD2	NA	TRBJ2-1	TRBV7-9	CASSFPLGRATGSYNEQFF	TGTGCCAGCAGCTTCCCATTGGGGAGGGCCACCGGTTCCTACAATGAGCAGTTCTTC
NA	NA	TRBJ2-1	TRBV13	CASSFLSGGGNNEQFF	TGTGCCAGCAGCTTTCTTTCTGGGGGCGGGAACAATGAGCAGTTCTTC
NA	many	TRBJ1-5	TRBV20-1	CSASNGMSGNQPQHF	TGCAGTGCTAGTAACGGAATGTCGGGCAATCAGCCCCAGCATTTT
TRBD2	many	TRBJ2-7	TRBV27	CASKGTSGGPPSSYEQYF	TGTGCCAGCAAAGGGACTAGCGGGGGACCACCGAGCTCCTACGAGCAGTACTTC
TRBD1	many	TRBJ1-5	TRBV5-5	CASRRQGVAGQPQHF	TGTGCCAGCCGCCGACAGGGAGTTGCCGGTCAGCCCCAGCATTTT
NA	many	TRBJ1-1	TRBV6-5	CASSYETGTEAFF	TGTGCCAGCAGTTACGAGACGGGAACTGAAGCTTTCTTT
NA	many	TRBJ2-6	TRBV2	CASIQAGSNVLTF	TGTGCCAGCATTCAGGCGGGCTCCAACGTCCTGACTTTC
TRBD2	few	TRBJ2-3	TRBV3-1	CASSQDVAGADTQYF	TGTGCCAGCAGCCAAGACGTAGCGGGGGCAGATACGCAGTATTTT
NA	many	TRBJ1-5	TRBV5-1	CASSLGEVNQPQHF	TGCGCCAGCAGCTTGGGGGAGGTCAATCAGCCCCAGCATTTT
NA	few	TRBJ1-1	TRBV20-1	CSARDQGEAFF	TGCAGTGCTAGAGATCAAGGAGAAGCTTTCTTT
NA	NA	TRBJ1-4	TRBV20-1	CSARRDGLFF	TGCAGTGCCCGGAGGGACGGACTGTTTTTT
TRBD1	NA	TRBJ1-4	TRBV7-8	CASSSPTGTIEKLFF	TGTGCCAGCAGCTCCCCGACAGGGACTATTGAAAAACTGTTTTTT
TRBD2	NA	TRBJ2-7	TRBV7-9	CASSLAASGPYEQYF	TGTGCCAGCAGCTTAGCGGCTAGCGGGCCCTACGAGCAGTACTTC
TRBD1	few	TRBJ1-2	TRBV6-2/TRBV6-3	CASSWQGAPNGYTF	TGTGCCAGCAGTTGGCAGGGGGCGCCCAATGGCTACACCTTC
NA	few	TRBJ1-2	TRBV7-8	CASSPGIGLRIYGYTF	TGTGCCAGCAGCCCCGGGATAGGCCTGAGGATCTATGGCTACACCTTC
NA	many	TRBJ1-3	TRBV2	CASSEEGRGDTIYF	TGTGCCAGCAGTGAAGAGGGCCGGGGAGACACCATATATTTT
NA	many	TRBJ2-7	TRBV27	CASSLAWGQYEQYF	TGTGCCAGCAGTTTAGCTTGGGGGCAGTACGAGCAGTACTTC
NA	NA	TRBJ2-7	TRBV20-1	CSASPYSIAYEQYF	TGCAGTGCTAGTCCATACTCTATAGCCTACGAGCAGTACTTC
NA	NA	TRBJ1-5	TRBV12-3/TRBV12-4	CASSLALTGPGNQPQHF	TGTGCCAGCAGTTTAGCGCTAACGGGGCCCGGCAATCAGCCCCAGCATTTT
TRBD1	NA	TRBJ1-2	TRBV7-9	CASSMTGPDGYTF	TGTGCCAGCAGCATGACAGGGCCTGATGGCTACACCTTC
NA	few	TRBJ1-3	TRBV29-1	CSVEQSSGNTIYF	TGCAGCGTTGAACAGAGCTCTGGAAACACCATATATTTT
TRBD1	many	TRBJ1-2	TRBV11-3	CASSLGQGAPGYGYTF	TGTGCCAGCAGCCTCGGACAGGGGGCACCAGGCTATGGCTACACCTTC
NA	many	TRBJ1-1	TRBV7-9	CASSGRGGFTEAFF	TGTGCCAGCAGCGGACGCGGGGGGTTTACTGAAGCTTTCTTT
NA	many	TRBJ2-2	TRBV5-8	CASNLGAGELFF	TGTGCCAGCAACCTTGGGGCCGGGGAGCTGTTTTTT
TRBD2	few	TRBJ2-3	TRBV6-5	CASSYSSSGDTDTQYF	TGTGCCAGCAGTTACTCATCTAGCGGGGACACAGATACGCAGTATTTT
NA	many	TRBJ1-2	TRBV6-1	CASSLGRRYGYTF	TGTGCCAGCAGTTTGGGGCGACGATATGGCTACACCTTC
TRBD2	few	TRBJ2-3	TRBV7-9	CASSPGLAGASDTQYF	TGTGCCAGCAGCCCCGGACTAGCGGGGGCCTCAGATACGCAGTATTTT
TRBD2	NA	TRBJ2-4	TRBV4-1	CASSLGLAGGRIKNIQYF	TGCGCCAGCAGCCTCGGACTAGCGGGGGGACGGATCAAAAACATTCAGTACTTC
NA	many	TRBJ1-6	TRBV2	CASSEAAWGLSLHF	TGTGCCAGCAGTGAGGCAGCCTGGGGATTATCCCTCCACTTT
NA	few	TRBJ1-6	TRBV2	CASSGEAMGSPLHF	TGTGCCAGCAGTGGGGAAGCGATGGGTTCACCCCTCCACTTT
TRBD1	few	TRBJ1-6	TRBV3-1	CASSALGQDNSPLHF	TGTGCCAGCAGCGCATTGGGACAGGATAATTCACCCCTCCACTTT
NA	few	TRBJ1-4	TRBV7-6	CASSLWGYEYATNEKLFF	TGTGCCAGCAGCTTATGGGGATACGAGTATGCAACTAATGAAAAACTGTTTTTT
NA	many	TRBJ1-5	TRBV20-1	CSAPKDRRGPQHF	TGCAGTGCTCCTAAGGACCGGAGGGGGCCCCAGCATTTT
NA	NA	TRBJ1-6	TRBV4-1	CASSQHDGTNSPLHF	TGCGCCAGCAGCCAGCACGACGGAACTAATTCACCCCTCCACTTT
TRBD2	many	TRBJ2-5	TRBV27	CASSARTSGGAQETQYF	TGTGCCAGCAGTGCCAGGACTAGCGGGGGGGCCCAAGAGACCCAGTACTTC
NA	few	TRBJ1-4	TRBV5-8	CASARVATNEKLFF	TGTGCCAGCGCCCGAGTGGCAACTAATGAAAAACTGTTTTTT
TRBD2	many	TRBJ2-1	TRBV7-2	CASSSGLAGGREQFF	TGTGCCAGCAGCTCCGGACTAGCGGGGGGGAGGGAGCAGTTCTTC
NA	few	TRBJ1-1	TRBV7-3	CASSPHERGLNTEAFF	TGTGCCAGCAGCCCACATGAACGCGGTTTGAACACTGAAGCTTTCTTT
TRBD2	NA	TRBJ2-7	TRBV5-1	CASSLELAGAVEQYF	TGCGCCAGCAGCTTGGAACTAGCGGGAGCGGTCGAGCAGTACTTC
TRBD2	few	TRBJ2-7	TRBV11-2	CASSLAGGVEQYF	TGTGCCAGCAGCTTAGCGGGGGGGGTCGAGCAGTACTTC
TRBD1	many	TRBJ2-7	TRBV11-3	CASSSPRQGASYEQYF	TGTGCCAGCAGCTCTCCGAGACAGGGGGCTTCCTACGAGCAGTACTTC
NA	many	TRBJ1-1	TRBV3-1	CASSTQTGTEAFF	TGTGCCAGCAGCACCCAGACGGGAACTGAAGCTTTCTTT
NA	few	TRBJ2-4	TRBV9	CASSVGGTKNIQYF	TGTGCCAGCAGCGTAGGCGGGACCAAAAACATTCAGTACTTC
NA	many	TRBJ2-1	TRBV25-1	CASSEGRRGNEQFF	TGTGCCAGCAGTGAAGGTAGGAGGGGAAATGAGCAGTTCTTC
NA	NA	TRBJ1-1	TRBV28	CASSFPMDTEASF	TGTGCCAGCAGTTTCCCCATGGACACTGAAGCTTCCTTT